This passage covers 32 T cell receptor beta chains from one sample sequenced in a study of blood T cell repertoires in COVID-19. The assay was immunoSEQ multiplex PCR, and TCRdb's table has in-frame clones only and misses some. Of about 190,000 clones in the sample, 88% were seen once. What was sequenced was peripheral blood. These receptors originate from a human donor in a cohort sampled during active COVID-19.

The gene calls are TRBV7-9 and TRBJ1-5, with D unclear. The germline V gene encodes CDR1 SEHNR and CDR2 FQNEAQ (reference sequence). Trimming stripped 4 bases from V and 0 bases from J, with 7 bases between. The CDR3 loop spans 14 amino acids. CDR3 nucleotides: TGTGCCAGCAGCTCTCAGAATAGCAATCAGCCCCAGCATTTT. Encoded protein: CASSSQNSNQPQHF.

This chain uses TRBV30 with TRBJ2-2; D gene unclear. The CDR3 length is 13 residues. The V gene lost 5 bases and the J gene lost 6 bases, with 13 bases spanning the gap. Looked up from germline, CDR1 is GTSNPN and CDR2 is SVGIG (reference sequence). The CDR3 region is CAWAPSSPGELFF. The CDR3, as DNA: TGTGCCTGGGCCCCATCGAGTCCCGGGGAGCTGTTTTTT. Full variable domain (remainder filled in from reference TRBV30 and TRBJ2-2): SQTIHQWPATLVQPVGSPLSLECTVEGTSNPNLYWYRQAAGRGLQLLFYSVGIGQISSEVPQNLSASRPQDRQFILSSKKLLLSDSGFYLCAWAPSSPGELFFGEGSRLTVL.

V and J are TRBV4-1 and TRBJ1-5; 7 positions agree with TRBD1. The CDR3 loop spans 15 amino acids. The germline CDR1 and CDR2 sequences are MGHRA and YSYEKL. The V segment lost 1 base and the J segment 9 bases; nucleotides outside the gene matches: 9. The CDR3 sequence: CASSQGPDRVRPQHF. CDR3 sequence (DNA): TGCGCCAGCAGCCAAGGGCCCGACAGGGTGAGGCCCCAGCATTTT.

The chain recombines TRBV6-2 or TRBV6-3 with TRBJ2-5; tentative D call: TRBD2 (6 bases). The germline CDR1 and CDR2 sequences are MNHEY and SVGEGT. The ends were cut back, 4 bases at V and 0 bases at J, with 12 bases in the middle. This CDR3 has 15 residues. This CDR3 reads CASSSLAEYQETQYF. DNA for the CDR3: TGTGCCAGCAGTTCTTTAGCGGAGTACCAAGAGACCCAGTACTTC.

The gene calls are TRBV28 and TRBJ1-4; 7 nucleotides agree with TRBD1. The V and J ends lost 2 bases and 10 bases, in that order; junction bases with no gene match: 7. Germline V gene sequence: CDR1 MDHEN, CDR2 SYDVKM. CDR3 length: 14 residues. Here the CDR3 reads CASSLVTGTRKLFF. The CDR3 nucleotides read TGTGCCAGCAGTTTAGTGACAGGGACGAGAAAACTGTTTTTT. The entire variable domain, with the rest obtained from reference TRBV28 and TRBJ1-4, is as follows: DVKVTQSSRYLVKRTGEKVFLECVQDMDHENMFWYRQDPGLGLRLIYFSYDVKMKEKGDIPEGYSVSREKKERFSLILESASTNQTSMYLCASSLVTGTRKLFFGSGTQLSVL.

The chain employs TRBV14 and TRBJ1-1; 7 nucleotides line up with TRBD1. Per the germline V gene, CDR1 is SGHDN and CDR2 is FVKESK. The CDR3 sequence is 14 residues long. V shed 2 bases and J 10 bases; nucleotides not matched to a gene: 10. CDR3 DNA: TGTGCCAGCAGCCAAATGGTGACAGGGAATCCAGCTTTCTTT. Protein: CASSQMVTGNPAFF.

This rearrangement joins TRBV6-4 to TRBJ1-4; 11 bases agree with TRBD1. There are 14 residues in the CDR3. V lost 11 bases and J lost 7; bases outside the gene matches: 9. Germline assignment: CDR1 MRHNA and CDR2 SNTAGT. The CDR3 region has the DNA TGTGCCGGTGGGACAGGGGGTTGTCTTGAAAAACTGTTTTTT. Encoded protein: CAGGTGGCLEKLFF.

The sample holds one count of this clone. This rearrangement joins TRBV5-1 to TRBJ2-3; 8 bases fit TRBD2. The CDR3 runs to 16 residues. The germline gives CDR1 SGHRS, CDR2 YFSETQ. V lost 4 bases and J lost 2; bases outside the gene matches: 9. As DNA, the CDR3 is TGCGCCAGCAGCACCATAAGCGGGGGAATCACAGATACGCAGTATTTT. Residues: CASSTISGGITDTQYF.

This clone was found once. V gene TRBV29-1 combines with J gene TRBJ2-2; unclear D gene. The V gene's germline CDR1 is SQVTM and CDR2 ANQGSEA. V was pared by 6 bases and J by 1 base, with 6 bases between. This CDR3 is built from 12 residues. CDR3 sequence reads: CSVVRNTGELFF. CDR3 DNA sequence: TGCAGCGTCGTCCGGAACACCGGGGAGCTGTTTTTT.

CDR3 sequence reads: CASSPESTVTQYF. The CDR3 region has the DNA TGTGCCAGCAGCCCCGAGTCCACTGTTACGCAGTATTTT. This chain connects TRBV3-1 (or the pseudogene TRBV3-2) to TRBJ2-3, with D hard to call. Germline V gives CDR1 LGHDT, CDR2 YNNKEL (reference sequence). This CDR3 is built from 13 residues. V lost 4 bases and J 8 bases, leaving 13 bases between the germline ends.

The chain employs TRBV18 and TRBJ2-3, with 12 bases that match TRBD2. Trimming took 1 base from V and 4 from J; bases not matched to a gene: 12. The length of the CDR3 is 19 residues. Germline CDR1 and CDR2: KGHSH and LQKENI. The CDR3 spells CASSPRPPTSGRMSDTQYF. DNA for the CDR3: TGTGCCAGCTCACCACGACCCCCGACTAGCGGGAGAATGTCAGATACGCAGTATTTT.

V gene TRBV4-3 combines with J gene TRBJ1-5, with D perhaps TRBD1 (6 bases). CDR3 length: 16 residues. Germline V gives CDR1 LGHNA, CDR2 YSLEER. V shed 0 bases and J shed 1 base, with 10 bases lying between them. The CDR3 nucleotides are TGCGCCAGCAGCCAAGAGCTTGGGACAAGCAATCAGCCCCAGCATTTT. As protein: CASSQELGTSNQPQHF.

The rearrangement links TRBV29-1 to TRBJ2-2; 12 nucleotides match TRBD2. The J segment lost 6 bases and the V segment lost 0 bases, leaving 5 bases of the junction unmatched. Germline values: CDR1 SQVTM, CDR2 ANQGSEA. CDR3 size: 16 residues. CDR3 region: CSVEDWASGRAGELFF. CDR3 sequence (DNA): TGCAGCGTTGAAGATTGGGCTAGCGGGAGGGCCGGGGAGCTGTTTTTT.

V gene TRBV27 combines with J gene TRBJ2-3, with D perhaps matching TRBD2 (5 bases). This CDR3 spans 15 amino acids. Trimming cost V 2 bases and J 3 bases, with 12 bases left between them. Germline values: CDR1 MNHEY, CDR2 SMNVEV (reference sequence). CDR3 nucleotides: TGTGCCAGCAGTTTAGCGGAGGCGAGGACAGATACGCAGTATTTT. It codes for CASSLAEARTDTQYF.

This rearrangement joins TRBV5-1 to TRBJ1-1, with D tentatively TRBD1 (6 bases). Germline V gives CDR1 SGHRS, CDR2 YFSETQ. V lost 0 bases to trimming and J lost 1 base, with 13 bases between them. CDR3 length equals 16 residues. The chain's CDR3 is CASSLEAGAANTEAFF. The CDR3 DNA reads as TGCGCCAGCAGCTTGGAGGCAGGGGCAGCGAACACTGAAGCTTTCTTT. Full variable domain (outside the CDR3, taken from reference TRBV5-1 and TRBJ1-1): KAGVTQTPRYLIKTRGQQVTLSCSPISGHRSVSWYQQTPGQGLQFLFEYFSETQRNKGNFPGRFSGRQFSNSRSEMNVSTLELGDSALYLCASSLEAGAANTEAFFGQGTRLTVV.

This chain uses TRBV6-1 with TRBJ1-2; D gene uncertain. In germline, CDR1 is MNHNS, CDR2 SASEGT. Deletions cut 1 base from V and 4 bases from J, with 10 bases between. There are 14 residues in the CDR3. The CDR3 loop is CASSEDGQPYGYTF. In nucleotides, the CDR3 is TGTGCCAGCAGTGAAGATGGGCAGCCCTATGGCTACACCTTC.

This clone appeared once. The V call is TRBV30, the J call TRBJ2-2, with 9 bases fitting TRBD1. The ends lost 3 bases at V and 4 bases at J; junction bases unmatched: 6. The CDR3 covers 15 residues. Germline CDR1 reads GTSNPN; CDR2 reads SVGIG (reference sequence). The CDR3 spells CAWRVRDRVTGELFF. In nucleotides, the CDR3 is TGTGCCTGGAGAGTGAGGGACAGGGTCACCGGGGAGCTGTTTTTT.

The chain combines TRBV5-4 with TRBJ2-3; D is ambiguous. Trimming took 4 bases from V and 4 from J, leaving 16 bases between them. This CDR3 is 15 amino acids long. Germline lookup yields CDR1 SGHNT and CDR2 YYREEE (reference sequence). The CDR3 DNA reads TGTGCCAGCAGCCTGAACCCAGGTGGCCCAGATACGCAGTATTTT. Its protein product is CASSLNPGGPDTQYF.

The CDR3 here is CATSSGGGESGSTDTQYF. The CDR3 DNA sequence: TGTGCCACCTCCTCGGGGGGGGGAGAAAGCGGGAGCACAGATACGCAGTATTTT. This sequence joins TRBV24-1 and TRBJ2-3; 8 nucleotides match TRBD2. CDR3 length equals 18 residues. Germline V gene sequence: CDR1 KGHDR, CDR2 SFDVKD. The V and J ends lost 9 bases and 0 bases, in that order; junction bases with no gene match: 16.

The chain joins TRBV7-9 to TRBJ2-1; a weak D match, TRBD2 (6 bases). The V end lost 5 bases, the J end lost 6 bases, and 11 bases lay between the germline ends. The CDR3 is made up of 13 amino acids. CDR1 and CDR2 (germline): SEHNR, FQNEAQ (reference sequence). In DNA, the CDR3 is TGTGCCAGCAGCACTGGGACTGGCAATGAGCAGTTCTTC. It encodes CASSTGTGNEQFF. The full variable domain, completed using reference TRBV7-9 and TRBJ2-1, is DTGVSQNPRHKITKRGQNVTFRCDPISEHNRLYWYRQTLGQGPEFLTYFQNEAQLEKSRLLSDRFSAERPKGSFSTLEIQRTEQGDSAMYLCASSTGTGNEQFFGPGTRLTVL.

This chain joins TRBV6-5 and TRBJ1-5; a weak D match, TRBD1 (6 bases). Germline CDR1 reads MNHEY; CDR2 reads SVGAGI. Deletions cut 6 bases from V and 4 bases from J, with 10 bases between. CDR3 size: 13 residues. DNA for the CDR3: TGTGCCAGCAGCGGACAGCAAAATCAGCCCCAGCATTTT. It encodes CASSGQQNQPQHF.

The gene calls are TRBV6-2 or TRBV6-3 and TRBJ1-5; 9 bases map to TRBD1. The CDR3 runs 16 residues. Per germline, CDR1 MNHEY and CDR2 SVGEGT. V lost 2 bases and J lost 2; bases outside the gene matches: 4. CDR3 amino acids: CASSYGTGSRNQPQHF. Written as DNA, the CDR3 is TGTGCCAGCAGTTACGGGACAGGGTCGCGCAATCAGCCCCAGCATTTT.

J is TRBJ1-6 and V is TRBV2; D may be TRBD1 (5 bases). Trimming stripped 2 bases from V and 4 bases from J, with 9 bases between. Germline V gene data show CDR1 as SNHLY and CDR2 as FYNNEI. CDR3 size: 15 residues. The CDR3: CASSEHRQYNSPLHF. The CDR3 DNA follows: TGTGCCAGCAGTGAACATCGACAGTATAATTCACCCCTCCACTTT.

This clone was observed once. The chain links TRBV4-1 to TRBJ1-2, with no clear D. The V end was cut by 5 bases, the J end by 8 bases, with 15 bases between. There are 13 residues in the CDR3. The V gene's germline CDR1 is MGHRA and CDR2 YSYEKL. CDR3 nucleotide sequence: TGCGCCAGCAGCACGTGGGGAGAACAGGGCTACACCTTC. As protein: CASSTWGEQGYTF.

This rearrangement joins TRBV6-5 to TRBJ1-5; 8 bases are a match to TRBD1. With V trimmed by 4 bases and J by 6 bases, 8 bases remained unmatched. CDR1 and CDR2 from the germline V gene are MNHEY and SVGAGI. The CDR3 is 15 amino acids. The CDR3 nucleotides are TGTGCCAGCAGTTCGGGGCAGGGGGCGGCTCAGCCCCAGCATTTT. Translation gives CASSSGQGAAQPQHF.

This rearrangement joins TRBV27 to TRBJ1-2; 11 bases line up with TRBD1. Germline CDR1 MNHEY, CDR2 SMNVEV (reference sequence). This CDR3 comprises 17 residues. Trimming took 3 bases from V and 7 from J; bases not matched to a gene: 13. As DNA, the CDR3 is TGTGCCAGCAGTTTCGGACAGGGGGCAATGGCTACGGGTGGCTACACCTTC. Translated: CASSFGQGAMATGGYTF.

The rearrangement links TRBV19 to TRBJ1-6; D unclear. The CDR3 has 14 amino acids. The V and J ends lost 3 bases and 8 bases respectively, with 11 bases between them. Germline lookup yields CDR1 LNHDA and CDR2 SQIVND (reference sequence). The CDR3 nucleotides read TGTGCCAGTAGTATCTTCGGGCGGGATTCACCCCTCCACTTT. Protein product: CASSIFGRDSPLHF.

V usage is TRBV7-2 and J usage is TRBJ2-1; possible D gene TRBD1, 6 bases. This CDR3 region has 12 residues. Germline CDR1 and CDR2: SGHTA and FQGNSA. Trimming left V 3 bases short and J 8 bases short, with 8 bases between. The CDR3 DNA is TGTGCCAGCAGCTTCAGGGGCTATGAGCAGTTCTTC. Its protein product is CASSFRGYEQFF.

The CDR3: CASSPRRTDQETQYF. The CDR3 nucleotides are TGTGCCAGCAGCCCCCGACGGACAGACCAAGAGACCCAGTACTTC. This chain joins TRBV3-1 (or the pseudogene TRBV3-2) and TRBJ2-5, with D tentatively TRBD1 (6 bases). Per the germline V gene, CDR1 is LGHDT and CDR2 is YNNKEL (reference sequence). The CDR3 is 15 residues long. V lost 4 bases and J 0 bases, leaving 12 bases between the germline ends.

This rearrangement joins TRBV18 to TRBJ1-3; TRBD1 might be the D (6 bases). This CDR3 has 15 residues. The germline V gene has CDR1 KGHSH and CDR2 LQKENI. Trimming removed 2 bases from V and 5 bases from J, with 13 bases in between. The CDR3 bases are TGTGCCAGCTCACCAATGCGGGGGGCAAGAAACACCATATATTTT. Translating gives CASSPMRGARNTIYF.

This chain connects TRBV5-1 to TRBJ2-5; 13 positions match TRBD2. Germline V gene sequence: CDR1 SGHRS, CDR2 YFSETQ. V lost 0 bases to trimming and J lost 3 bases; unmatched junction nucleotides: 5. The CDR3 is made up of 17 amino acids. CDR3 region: CASSLGLAGGAKETQYF. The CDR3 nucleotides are TGCGCCAGCAGCTTGGGACTAGCGGGGGGAGCTAAAGAGACCCAGTACTTC.

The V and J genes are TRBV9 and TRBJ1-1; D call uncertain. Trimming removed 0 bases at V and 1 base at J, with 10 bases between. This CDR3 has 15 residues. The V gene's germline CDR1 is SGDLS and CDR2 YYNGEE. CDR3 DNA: TGTGCCAGCAGCGTAGATGGGCGGGAGAACACTGAAGCTTTCTTT. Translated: CASSVDGRENTEAFF.